This T cell receptor beta chain stems from a study of blood T cells in healthy people across ages. Study as a whole: Per two T cells, about one barcoded beta molecule was captured through template switching.

This clonotype was seen at least ten times. Primers used in a second PCR of roughly 7 to 11 cycles were a sample-barcoded 5' primer and a J-beta primer mix. TCRdb analysed the 5' RACE reads with MiXCR anew, one entry per CDR3 protein. Of about 780,000 distinct CDR3 sequences in the sample, 60% to 80% are singletons; the top ten hold about a quarter. The study recruited healthy Caucasian donors from Russia who were aged about 6 to 90. Per the germline V gene, CDR1 is SGHTA and CDR2 is FQGNSA. V was trimmed by 5 bases and J by 0 bases, leaving 17 bases between them. CDR3 length: 16 amino acids. The chain is built from TRBV7-2 and TRBJ2-7, with a possible D match to TRBD1 (6 bases). The sequence was obtained from a man aged 30 to 45 in good health. Sequencing was performed on blood. DNA for the CDR3: TGTGCCAGCAGCCAAACTACAGGGCCTATCTCCTACGAGCAGTACTTC. It encodes CASSQTTGPISYEQYF.